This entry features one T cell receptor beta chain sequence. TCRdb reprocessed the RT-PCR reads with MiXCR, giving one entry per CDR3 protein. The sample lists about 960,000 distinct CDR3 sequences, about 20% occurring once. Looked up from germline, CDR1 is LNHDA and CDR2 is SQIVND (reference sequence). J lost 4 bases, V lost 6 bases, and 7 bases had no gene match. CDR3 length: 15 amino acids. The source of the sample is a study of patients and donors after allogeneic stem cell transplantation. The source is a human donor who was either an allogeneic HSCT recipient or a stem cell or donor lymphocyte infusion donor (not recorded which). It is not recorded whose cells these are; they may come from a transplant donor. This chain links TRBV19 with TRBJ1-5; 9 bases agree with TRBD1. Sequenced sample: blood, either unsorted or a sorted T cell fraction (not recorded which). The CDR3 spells CASSRQGDRNQPQHF. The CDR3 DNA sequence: TGTGCCAGTAGCAGACAGGGGGATCGGAATCAGCCCCAGCATTTT.